These 18 T cell receptor beta chains were sequenced from one sample in a study of T cell responses to AZD1222 COVID-19 vaccine. Sequenced by immunoSEQ multiplex PCR; TCRdb stores in-frame clones only, minus some. The repertoire consists of about 140,000 clones, with over 85% occurring once and the leading ten covering approximately 1.7%. This sample comprised peripheral blood, obtained on day 0 of AZD1222 vaccination. Receptor source: an adult in good health.

V gene TRBV2 combines with J gene TRBJ2-5, with D tentatively TRBD2 (5 bases). Germline CDR1 and CDR2: SNHLY and FYNNEI. Trimming took 1 base from V and 2 from J, leaving 17 bases between them. There are 17 residues in the CDR3. The CDR3 spells CASSEVYTRDGQETQYF. The CDR3 region has the DNA TGTGCCAGCAGTGAAGTATACACTAGAGACGGGCAAGAGACCCAGTACTTC. The whole variable domain, filled in from reference TRBV2 and TRBJ2-5, reads EPEVTQTPSHQVTQMGQEVILRCVPISNHLYFYWYRQILGQKVEFLVSFYNNEISEKSEIFDDQFSVERPDGSNFTLKIRSTKLEDSAMYFCASSEVYTRDGQETQYFGPGTRLLVL.

The chain recombines TRBV6-5 with TRBJ1-1; weak D call: TRBD1 (6 bases). The CDR3 is 13 amino acids. Germline CDR1 MNHEY, CDR2 SVGAGI. The V and J ends lost 3 bases and 8 bases respectively, with 13 bases between them. The CDR3 protein is CASSYRGGPEAFF. CDR3 sequence (DNA): TGTGCCAGCAGTTATAGGGGGGGCCCCGAAGCTTTCTTT.

This clone has just one count. This chain uses TRBV7-9 with TRBJ1-2; 9 nucleotides line up with TRBD1. The CDR3 is 13 amino acids. CDR1 is SEHNR and CDR2 is FQNEAQ in the germline V gene (reference sequence). The V and J ends lost 5 bases and 8 bases, in that order; junction bases with no gene match: 6. CDR3 bases: TGTGCCAGCAGCCCCCGGGACAGGGACGGCTACACCTTC. Its protein product is CASSPRDRDGYTF.

This rearrangement joins TRBV5-1 to TRBJ1-4; no reliable D call. From germline, CDR1 is SGHRS and CDR2 YFSETQ. V lost 1 base and J lost 7, with 11 bases in between. The CDR3 runs 14 residues. The CDR3 DNA reads as TGCGCCAGCAGCTTGTCTGGGAGCGGTGAAAAACTGTTTTTT. Encoded protein: CASSLSGSGEKLFF. Complete variable domain (other parts from reference TRBV5-1 and TRBJ1-4): KAGVTQTPRYLIKTRGQQVTLSCSPISGHRSVSWYQQTPGQGLQFLFEYFSETQRNKGNFPGRFSGRQFSNSRSEMNVSTLELGDSALYLCASSLSGSGEKLFFGSGTQLSVL.

This chain links TRBV28 with TRBJ1-3; no clear D. This CDR3 spans 14 amino acids. Germline V gene lookup returns CDR1 MDHEN and CDR2 SYDVKM. Trimming took 6 bases from V and 1 from J, leaving 10 bases between them. This CDR3 reads CASRTQVSGNTIYF. The CDR3 DNA is TGTGCCAGCAGAACCCAGGTGTCTGGAAACACCATATATTTT. Looking up the rest from reference TRBV28 and TRBJ1-3 gives the full variable domain: DVKVTQSSRYLVKRTGEKVFLECVQDMDHENMFWYRQDPGLGLRLIYFSYDVKMKEKGDIPEGYSVSREKKERFSLILESASTNQTSMYLCASRTQVSGNTIYFGEGSWLTVV.

The rearrangement links TRBV5-1 to TRBJ1-1; no firm D call. Germline values: CDR1 SGHRS, CDR2 YFSETQ. The V and J ends lost 4 bases and 2 bases respectively, with 15 bases between them. The length of the CDR3 is 15 residues. The CDR3 sequence is CASSPTHGSNTEAFF. Written as DNA, the CDR3 is TGCGCCAGCAGCCCGACACATGGTAGTAACACTGAAGCTTTCTTT.

V is TRBV9 and J is TRBJ2-7, with D perhaps matching TRBD1 (6 bases). The CDR3 covers 14 residues. Trimming took off 3 bases at V and 2 bases at J, with 12 bases between the two ends. Germline V CDR1 and CDR2: SGDLS, YYNGEE. The CDR3 reads CASSGDTRTYEQYF. Here the CDR3 DNA reads TGTGCCAGCAGCGGGGACACTAGGACCTACGAGCAGTACTTC.

The gene calls are TRBV5-1 and TRBJ2-7; TRBD2 aligns across 14 bases. CDR3 length equals 19 residues. Trimming took 4 bases from V and 4 from J; bases not matched to a gene: 16. CDR1 is SGHRS, CDR2 YFSETQ, per germline. The CDR3 DNA follows: TGCGCCAGCAGCGGGCCCTTTAGGGGACTAGCGGGAGAGGCGTACGAGCAGTACTTC. Translation gives CASSGPFRGLAGEAYEQYF.

The chain combines TRBV6-5 with TRBJ2-3; D tentatively reads TRBD1 or TRBD2 (5 bases each). Per the germline V gene, CDR1 is MNHEY and CDR2 is SVGAGI. The V and J ends lost 0 bases and 3 bases respectively, with 7 bases between them. This CDR3 is 14 amino acids long. CDR3 nucleotides: TGTGCCAGCAGTTACTCGGGGGAGACAGATACGCAGTATTTT. Protein: CASSYSGETDTQYF.

The chain's CDR3 is CSAAGRLGDTEAFF. In nucleotides, the CDR3 is TGCAGCGCTGCGGGCAGGCTGGGGGACACTGAAGCTTTCTTT. This chain connects TRBV29-1 to TRBJ1-1; possibly TRBD1 for D (5 bases). Trimming shortened V by 7 bases and J by 3 bases, and 18 bases separated the two germline ends. Germline values: CDR1 SQVTM, CDR2 ANQGSEA. The CDR3 consists of 14 residues.

The V gene is TRBV25-1, the J gene TRBJ1-1, with a possible D match to TRBD1 (6 bases). The germline V and J ends were trimmed by 3 bases and 0 bases, with 11 bases remaining between them. This CDR3 region has 15 residues. The germline gives CDR1 MGHDK, CDR2 SYGVNS. This CDR3 reads CASSDFGGLNTEAFF. CDR3 coding DNA: TGTGCCAGCAGTGATTTTGGGGGGCTGAACACTGAAGCTTTCTTT.

The chain is built from TRBV7-9 and TRBJ2-6; D is perhaps TRBD1 (5 bases). The CDR3 loop spans 14 amino acids. Germline V gene data show CDR1 as SEHNR and CDR2 as FQNEAQ (reference sequence). V was shortened by 3 bases and J by 8 bases, with 11 bases between the two germline ends. As DNA, the CDR3 is TGTGCCAGCAGCTTCAGGGCTCAGTCCAACGTCCTGACTTTC. Protein product: CASSFRAQSNVLTF. Using reference TRBV7-9 and TRBJ2-6 for the parts outside the CDR3, the full variable domain is DTGVSQNPRHKITKRGQNVTFRCDPISEHNRLYWYRQTLGQGPEFLTYFQNEAQLEKSRLLSDRFSAERPKGSFSTLEIQRTEQGDSAMYLCASSFRAQSNVLTFGAGSRLTVL.

The V and J genes are TRBV9 and TRBJ2-1; no clear D gene. CDR3 length equals 12 residues. V lost 0 bases and J 5 bases, leaving 3 bases between the germline ends. Germline loops: CDR1 SGDLS, CDR2 YYNGEE. This chain's CDR3 is CASSVVHNEQFF. The CDR3 bases are TGTGCCAGCAGCGTAGTCCACAATGAGCAGTTCTTC.

The rearrangement links TRBV11-2 to TRBJ2-1; D not resolved. The germline gives CDR1 SGHAT, CDR2 FQNNGV. The length of the CDR3 is 12 residues. V was trimmed by 1 base and J by 4 bases, leaving 2 bases between them. The DNA of the CDR3 is TGTGCCAGCAGCTTAGTATACAATGAGCAGTTCTTC. This gives the protein CASSLVYNEQFF.

The chain carries TRBV7-8 and TRBJ2-4; D not certain. The V end lost 5 bases, the J end lost 3 bases, and 11 bases lay between the germline ends. From germline, CDR1 is SGHVS and CDR2 FQNEAQ. This CDR3 contains 14 residues. The CDR3 protein is CASSLRPHKNIQYF. The CDR3 nucleotides are TGTGCCAGCAGCCTCAGACCACACAAAAACATTCAGTACTTC.

The V gene is TRBV28, the J gene TRBJ2-2, with D possibly TRBD2 on 5 matching bases. The V end was cut by 4 bases, the J end by 0 bases, with 15 bases between. This CDR3 has 17 residues. Germline V CDR1 and CDR2: MDHEN, SYDVKM. CDR3 protein: CASSWPRGGPNTGELFF. CDR3 bases: TGTGCCAGCAGTTGGCCTCGAGGAGGACCGAACACCGGGGAGCTGTTTTTT.

This chain connects TRBV5-1 to TRBJ2-5; D might be TRBD1 or TRBD2, each matching 5 bases. V lost 4 bases and J lost 2, with 12 bases in between. CDR1 SGHRS and CDR2 YFSETQ come from the germline V gene. This CDR3 is 14 amino acids long. As DNA, the CDR3 is TGCGCCAGCAGCGGGACGGGGCTACAAGAGACCCAGTACTTC. It is translated as CASSGTGLQETQYF.

V usage is TRBV30 and J usage is TRBJ1-1, with D perhaps matching TRBD1 (6 bases). Trimming removed 2 bases from V and 4 bases from J, with 11 bases in between. This CDR3 has 13 residues. The V gene's germline CDR1 is GTSNPN and CDR2 SVGIG (reference sequence). DNA of the CDR3: TGTGCCTGGAGTTCTACAGGGAGCACTGAAGCTTTCTTT. Translation gives CAWSSTGSTEAFF.